One sample yielded the 26 T cell receptor beta chains listed below, sequenced in a study of CD8+CD57+ T cells in acquired aplastic anemia. Patients sequenced had flow cytometry evidence of CD8+CD57+ cell expansion. Genomic DNA was employed as the template in profiling TCR beta VDJ and CDR3. Via MiXCR, TCRdb re-called the reads, giving one row per CDR3 protein. The table includes about 95,000 distinct CDR3 sequences, roughly 70% detected once. The sequenced sample consisted of sorted CD4+, CD8+, or CD8+CD57+ T cells (not recorded which) from PBMCs. Receptors originate from a human donor with aplastic anemia.

The chain recombines TRBV19 with TRBJ1-2; perhaps TRBD1 as D (6 bases). CDR3 length equals 13 residues. V was cut by 4 bases and J by 2 bases, with 8 bases left in between. Germline values: CDR1 LNHDA, CDR2 SQIVND (reference sequence). The CDR3 DNA follows: TGTGCCAGTAGTAAGGGGGAGAACTATGGCTACACCTTC. This translates into CASSKGENYGYTF.

V usage is TRBV29-1 and J usage is TRBJ1-5; a possible D gene is TRBD1 (5 bases). Trimming stripped 5 bases from V and 5 bases from J, with 13 bases between. CDR1 is SQVTM, CDR2 ANQGSEA, per germline. The CDR3 has 13 residues. Here the CDR3 DNA reads TGCAGCGTTACGCAGGGCCCGGATCAGCCCCAGCATTTT. It encodes CSVTQGPDQPQHF.

V is TRBV20-1 and J is TRBJ1-6; a possible D gene is TRBD1 (5 bases). The V and J ends lost 3 bases and 7 bases respectively, with 19 bases between them. The CDR3 loop spans 16 amino acids. Germline V CDR1 and CDR2: DFQATT, SNEGSKA (reference sequence). The CDR3 bases are TGCAGTGCTAGTATCGAGACAGTTGTAGGAAATTCACCCCTCCACTTT. Protein: CSASIETVVGNSPLHF.

The gene calls are TRBV7-6 and TRBJ2-1; TRBD2 agrees at 8 bases. Germline trimming cut 2 bases from V and 9 bases from J; bases unmatched to any gene: 9. CDR1 and CDR2 (germline): SGHVS, FNYEAQ. The CDR3 is 15 amino acids. CDR3 nucleotide sequence: TGTGCCAGCAGCTTAATGGCGGGGGGATCTGTTGAGCAGTTCTTC. It is translated as CASSLMAGGSVEQFF. The whole variable domain, remainder taken from reference TRBV7-6 and TRBJ2-1, is GAGVSQSPRYKVTKRGQDVALRCDPISGHVSLYWYRQALGQGPEFLTYFNYEAQQDKSGLPNDRFSAERPEGSISTLTIQRTEQRDSAMYRCASSLMAGGSVEQFFGPGTRLTVL.

V and J are TRBV20-1 and TRBJ1-6; weak D call: TRBD1 (6 bases). The V gene's germline CDR1 is DFQATT and CDR2 SNEGSKA (reference sequence). This CDR3 region has 15 residues. V gave up 0 bases and J gave up 9 bases, with 15 bases separating them. The CDR3 region has the DNA TGCAGTGCTAGAGACCCACAGGGCCAAAGTTCACCCCTCCACTTT. Translation gives CSARDPQGQSSPLHF.

This chain joins TRBV20-1 and TRBJ1-1; D gene uncertain. Germline lookup yields CDR1 DFQATT and CDR2 SNEGSKA (reference sequence). The CDR3 is 13 residues long. Trimming took off 0 bases at V and 1 base at J, with 6 bases between the two ends. As DNA, the CDR3 is TGCAGTGCTAGAGATCACAGGAACACTGAAGCTTTCTTT. This sequence encodes CSARDHRNTEAFF.

This clonotype came up a few times. This chain joins TRBV20-1 and TRBJ2-1; TRBD2 matches 8 bases. The CDR3 extends over 14 amino acids. The V gene end was trimmed by 6 bases and the J gene end by 4 bases; junction bases not matched to a gene: 8. Germline V gene data show CDR1 as DFQATT and CDR2 as SNEGSKA (reference sequence). The CDR3 is CSAPPQREYNEQFF. The CDR3 DNA reads as TGCAGTGCCCCCCCCCAGCGGGAGTACAATGAGCAGTTCTTC.

The gene calls are TRBV7-9 and TRBJ2-5; TRBD2 matches at 10 bases. This CDR3 contains 16 residues. Germline loops: CDR1 SEHNR, CDR2 FQNEAQ (reference sequence). V lost 3 bases to trimming and J lost 3 bases; unmatched junction nucleotides: 7. The CDR3 nucleotides are TGTGCCAGCAGCTTCTTTCCCGGACTAGCGGAAGAGACCCAGTACTTC. Translation gives CASSFFPGLAEETQYF. Full variable domain (missing parts from reference TRBV7-9 and TRBJ2-5): DTGVSQNPRHKITKRGQNVTFRCDPISEHNRLYWYRQTLGQGPEFLTYFQNEAQLEKSRLLSDRFSAERPKGSFSTLEIQRTEQGDSAMYLCASSFFPGLAEETQYFGPGTRLLVL.

This clonotype was observed many times. The rearrangement joins TRBV7-6 to TRBJ2-3, with D possibly matching TRBD2 (5 bases). Trimming stripped 4 bases from V and 0 bases from J, with 17 bases between. Germline CDR1 and CDR2: SGHVS and FNYEAQ. The CDR3 covers 17 residues. The CDR3 bases are TGTGCCAGCAGCTCAATCCCCCCACGGACTAGCACAGATACGCAGTATTTT. Amino acids: CASSSIPPRTSTDTQYF.

The chain uses TRBV11-2 and TRBJ1-2; 9 positions agree with TRBD1. The V and J ends lost 5 bases and 5 bases, in that order; junction bases with no gene match: 15. The CDR3 has 17 residues. CDR1 SGHAT and CDR2 FQNNGV come from the germline V gene. CDR3 residues: CASSPIRRTGVRYGYTF. CDR3 bases: TGTGCCAGCAGCCCCATCCGGCGGACAGGGGTGAGGTATGGCTACACCTTC.

V is TRBV2 and J is TRBJ1-4; D is unresolved. The germline gives CDR1 SNHLY, CDR2 FYNNEI. The CDR3 runs 14 residues. Trimming pared 7 bases from V and 0 bases from J, leaving 9 bases between. DNA for the CDR3: TGTGCCAGCAAAGGGCTAGCAACTAATGAAAAACTGTTTTTT. Translated, it gives CASKGLATNEKLFF.

The chain carries TRBV16 and TRBJ1-2; tentatively, D is TRBD1 (5 bases). Germline V gives CDR1 KGHSY, CDR2 FQNENV. Trimming took 4 bases from V and 1 from J, leaving 13 bases between them. This CDR3 is 15 amino acids long. The CDR3 DNA sequence: TGTGCCAGCAGCCCGATCGCTCAGGGTAACTATGGCTACACCTTC. Its protein is CASSPIAQGNYGYTF.

The chain is built from TRBV24-1 and TRBJ2-3; TRBD2 agrees at 12 bases. This CDR3 has 15 amino acids. From germline, CDR1 is KGHDR and CDR2 SFDVKD. V lost 3 bases and J lost 4; bases outside the gene matches: 1. CDR3 DNA sequence: TGTGCCACCAGTGATGGACTAGCGGGACCAGATACGCAGTATTTT. This gives the protein CATSDGLAGPDTQYF.

The chain is built from TRBV11-2 and TRBJ2-3, with 7 positions matching TRBD2. In germline, CDR1 is SGHAT, CDR2 FQNNGV. The CDR3 is made up of 16 amino acids. Trimming took 1 base from V and 2 from J; bases not matched to a gene: 6. CDR3 nucleotides: TGTGCCAGCAGCTTAGTTTGGGGGGGTACCACAGATACGCAGTATTTT. Translated: CASSLVWGGTTDTQYF.

J is TRBJ1-1 and V is TRBV5-1; no reliable D call. CDR3 size: 12 residues. CDR1 and CDR2 from the germline V gene are SGHRS and YFSETQ. Trimming stripped 2 bases from V and 2 bases from J, with 4 bases between. The CDR3 DNA reads as TGCGCCAGCAGCTTAACCAACACTGAAGCTTTCTTT. It translates to CASSLTNTEAFF. Drawing the rest from reference TRBV5-1 and TRBJ1-1, the complete variable domain is KAGVTQTPRYLIKTRGQQVTLSCSPISGHRSVSWYQQTPGQGLQFLFEYFSETQRNKGNFPGRFSGRQFSNSRSEMNVSTLELGDSALYLCASSLTNTEAFFGQGTRLTVV.

V usage is TRBV20-1 and J usage is TRBJ2-5, with 7 bases that match TRBD2. Germline CDR1 DFQATT, CDR2 SNEGSKA (reference sequence). This CDR3 has 14 amino acids. Trimming took 3 bases from V and 2 from J; bases not matched to a gene: 6. The CDR3 region is CSASGAGDQETQYF. The CDR3 DNA reads TGCAGTGCTAGCGGGGCGGGGGATCAAGAGACCCAGTACTTC.

This clonotype qualifies as medium-sized (0.01 to 0.1%). J is TRBJ2-7 and V is TRBV15; 11 bases line up with TRBD2. Unmatched junction bases numbered 6, after V lost 4 bases and J lost 4 bases. The CDR3 contains 15 residues. Germline V gene lookup returns CDR1 LNHNV and CDR2 YYDKDF (reference sequence). CDR3 nucleotide sequence: TGTGCCACCAGCACCGGACTAGCGGGCGCATACGAGCAGTACTTC. Translated, it gives CATSTGLAGAYEQYF.

The chain recombines TRBV20-1 with TRBJ2-7, with 10 bases lining up with TRBD2. The junction had 9 bases not matched to a gene; V was cut back by 6 bases and J by 4 bases. Looked up from germline, CDR1 is DFQATT and CDR2 is SNEGSKA (reference sequence). The CDR3 loop spans 14 amino acids. CDR3 DNA sequence: TGCAGTGCCCTTGGGACTAGCGAAGCTTACGAGCAGTACGTC. Its translation is CSALGTSEAYEQYV.

The J gene is TRBJ2-7, the V gene TRBV2; D remains unclear. The CDR3 extends over 14 amino acids. The germline gives CDR1 SNHLY, CDR2 FYNNEI. V lost 3 bases, J lost 3 bases, and 12 bases lay in between. CDR3 bases: TGTGCCAGCAGTGAGGTAGGCCGGAGCTACGAGCAGTACTTC. Protein: CASSEVGRSYEQYF.

This chain links TRBV24-1 with TRBJ1-2; D gene ambiguous. V lost 11 bases and J lost 4, with 19 bases in between. This CDR3 contains 14 residues. Germline values: CDR1 KGHDR, CDR2 SFDVKD. CDR3 sequence (DNA): TGTGCCAGCCGCCTACAAGGTTCATCCTATGGCTACACCTTC. Amino acids: CASRLQGSSYGYTF.

V and J are TRBV10-1 and TRBJ2-7; D not certain. Trimming pared 5 bases from V and 0 bases from J, leaving 11 bases between. The CDR3 consists of 14 residues. The V gene's germline CDR1 is WNHNN and CDR2 SYGVQD (reference sequence). As DNA, the CDR3 is TGCGCCAGCAGTCCCACGTCGGGCTCCTACGAGCAGTACTTC. This codes for CASSPTSGSYEQYF.

The CDR3 loop reads CASSDSSRSNTGELFF. The CDR3 DNA reads as TGCGCCAGCAGTGACAGTTCCCGCTCGAACACCGGGGAGCTGTTTTTT. This chain uses TRBV10-1 with TRBJ2-2; D uncertain. Trimming removed 3 bases from V and 0 bases from J, with 11 bases in between. CDR3 length: 16 amino acids. Germline CDR1 reads WNHNN; CDR2 reads SYGVQD (reference sequence).

The chain has TRBV5-1 and TRBJ2-3, with D hard to call. Germline V gene sequence: CDR1 SGHRS, CDR2 YFSETQ. Trimming cost V 3 bases and J 2 bases, with 13 bases left between them. The CDR3 consists of 15 residues. The CDR3 sequence is CASSWAATTTDTQYF. The CDR3 nucleotides read TGCGCCAGCAGCTGGGCAGCGACGACCACAGATACGCAGTATTTT. The full variable domain, completed using reference TRBV5-1 and TRBJ2-3, is KAGVTQTPRYLIKTRGQQVTLSCSPISGHRSVSWYQQTPGQGLQFLFEYFSETQRNKGNFPGRFSGRQFSNSRSEMNVSTLELGDSALYLCASSWAATTTDTQYFGPGTRLTVL.

In this sample, this clonotype turned up many times. V and J are TRBV5-5 and TRBJ1-1; 9 nucleotides match TRBD1. V was clipped by 3 bases and J by 4 bases; unmatched bases: 13. The CDR3 extends over 17 amino acids. Per the germline V gene, CDR1 is SGHKS and CDR2 is YYEKEE (reference sequence). CDR3 sequence (DNA): TGTGCCAGCAGCTATAGCTCACAGGGGGCTAGGAGCACTGAAGCTTTCTTT. It codes for CASSYSSQGARSTEAFF.

The chain joins TRBV29-1 to TRBJ2-5; D remains unclear. Germline V gene data show CDR1 as SQVTM and CDR2 as ANQGSEA. The V end lost 7 bases, the J end lost 1 base, and 4 bases lay between the germline ends. CDR3 length: 10 amino acids. The CDR3, as DNA: TGCAGCGGGAGCCAAGAGACCCAGTACTTC. Its protein is CSGSQETQYF.

The chain is built from TRBV2 and TRBJ1-1; a possible D gene is TRBD1 (5 bases). Germline V gives CDR1 SNHLY, CDR2 FYNNEI. With 5 bases removed from V and 2 bases from J, the gap between germline ends came to 15 bases. CDR3 length: 15 amino acids. In DNA, the CDR3 is TGTGCCAGCAGTCTTCGAAGGACATCTAACACTGAAGCTTTCTTT. It is translated as CASSLRRTSNTEAFF.